The clone carrying this TCR beta chain was detected many times. These data come from a study of regulatory T cells in long-lasting Graves disease. On the study more broadly: In persistent Graves' disease, antithyroid drugs had been taken for over 5 years and TSH receptor antibodies stayed positive.

Relying on iRepertoire HTBI primers and Arm-PCR of CDR3 regions, the team built TCR beta libraries. TCRdb re-called the multiplex PCR reads through MiXCR, storing one row per CDR3 protein. The sample holds hundreds of thousands of distinct CDR3 sequences; around 21% are singletons and the top ten take under 25%. In germline, CDR1 is PRHDT, CDR2 FYEKMQ (reference sequence). Deletions cut 3 bases from V and 3 bases from J, with 14 bases between. This CDR3 spans 15 amino acids. Described time point: persistent/refractory GD, antithyroid drugs over 5 years with positive TRAb. Generation of the TCR library employed RNA extracted from PBMCs. By American Thyroid Association guidelines, Graves' disease was diagnosed in the cohort.

V usage is TRBV13 and J usage is TRBJ2-5; TRBD1 is a possible D gene (5 bases). The receptor was isolated from a female donor with Graves disease. Sample: peripheral blood mononuclear cells (PBMCs), taken when the disease was refractory, from a patient treated with antithyroid drugs. CDR3 nucleotides: TGTGCCAGCAGCTTTGGGGCCACAGATAAAGAGACCCAGTACTTC. Translated, it gives CASSFGATDKETQYF.